A single sample gave rise to the 11 T cell receptor beta chains below, sequenced in a study of T cell responses to AZD1222 COVID-19 vaccine. Using immunoSEQ multiplex PCR, the repertoire was profiled, and TCRdb retains in-frame clones only, with some absent. The repertoire includes 110,000 to 150,000 clones, around 88% of them detected once, and about 3.5% sits in the top ten. The sequencing used peripheral blood, collected on day 0 of AZD1222 vaccination. The source of these receptors is an adult in good health.

This clone has more than one count but fewer than ten. The chain couples TRBV2 to TRBJ2-3, with a possible D match to TRBD2 (6 bases). Germline V gene sequence: CDR1 SNHLY, CDR2 FYNNEI. The germline V and J ends were trimmed by 8 bases and 2 bases, with 17 bases remaining between them. This CDR3 comprises 15 residues. CDR3 region: CASLLAGYTTDTQYF. CDR3 nucleotides: TGTGCCAGCCTTTTGGCGGGATATACCACAGATACGCAGTATTTT. Drawing the rest from reference TRBV2 and TRBJ2-3, the complete variable domain is EPEVTQTPSHQVTQMGQEVILRCVPISNHLYFYWYRQILGQKVEFLVSFYNNEISEKSEIFDDQFSVERPDGSNFTLKIRSTKLEDSAMYFCASLLAGYTTDTQYFGPGTRLTVL.

The gene calls are TRBV27 and TRBJ2-7; D gene ambiguous. Trimming removed 2 bases from V and 3 bases from J, with 8 bases in between. Germline loops: CDR1 MNHEY, CDR2 SMNVEV (reference sequence). The CDR3 runs to 13 residues. The CDR3 bases are TGTGCCAGCAGTTTAGGGCTCGTCTACGAGCAGTACTTC. Translated: CASSLGLVYEQYF.

The V and J genes are TRBV5-3 and TRBJ1-4; weak D call: TRBD1 (5 bases). TRBV5-3 is sorted into the ORF group, with uncertain function. Trimming stripped 0 bases from V and 8 bases from J, with 11 bases between. The CDR3 covers 14 residues. The CDR3 nucleotides are TGTGCCAGAAGCTTGGTAAGGGAGGGGGAAAAACTGTTTTTT. Protein: CARSLVREGEKLFF.

In its sample, this clone was seen once. This chain links TRBV10-3 with TRBJ2-7, with D maybe TRBD2 (6 bases). The CDR3 contains 13 residues. The V end was cut by 8 bases, the J end by 0 bases, with 11 bases between. Germline V gives CDR1 ENHRY, CDR2 SYGVKD. CDR3 DNA: TGTGCCATCTTGGGCGGGGCCTCCTACGAGCAGTACTTC. Protein: CAILGGASYEQYF.

The genes are TRBV28 and TRBJ2-5, with 11 positions matching TRBD2. The length of the CDR3 is 16 residues. Germline CDR1 MDHEN, CDR2 SYDVKM. V trimming: 3 bases; J trimming: 5 bases; junction bases outside the gene matches: 8. CDR3 DNA sequence: TGTGCCAGCAGTTTTAACCCTAGCGGGGGGTGGGAGACCCAGTACTTC. It yields the protein CASSFNPSGGWETQYF.

This chain connects TRBV30 to TRBJ1-6; D is unclear. Trimming shortened V by 2 bases and J by 7 bases, and 9 bases separated the two germline ends. This CDR3 has 13 amino acids. Germline lookup yields CDR1 GTSNPN and CDR2 SVGIG (reference sequence). The CDR3 region has the DNA TGTGCCTGGAGTCGGGAAGTGAATTCACCCCTCCACTTT. Residues: CAWSREVNSPLHF. The variable domain in full, completed from reference TRBV30 and TRBJ1-6, reads SQTIHQWPATLVQPVGSPLSLECTVEGTSNPNLYWYRQAAGRGLQLLFYSVGIGQISSEVPQNLSASRPQDRQFILSSKKLLLSDSGFYLCAWSREVNSPLHFGNGTRLTVT.

The chain links TRBV7-9 to TRBJ2-7; 10 nucleotides line up with TRBD2. This CDR3 comprises 14 residues. V lost 1 base to trimming and J lost 6 bases; unmatched junction nucleotides: 3. CDR1 and CDR2 (germline): SEHNR, FQNEAQ (reference sequence). CDR3 coding DNA: TGTGCCAGCAGCTTAGTAGCGGGAGGTGGCGAGCAGTACTTC. Its translation: CASSLVAGGGEQYF.

The chain uses TRBV5-1 and TRBJ2-7; perhaps TRBD2 as D (5 bases). CDR3 size: 13 residues. Per germline, CDR1 SGHRS and CDR2 YFSETQ. V lost 0 bases and J lost 6, with 10 bases in between. CDR3 residues: CASSLERLREQYF. DNA for the CDR3: TGCGCCAGCAGCTTGGAGCGGCTGCGCGAGCAGTACTTC.

The CDR3 reads CASSLKIVAGELFF. CDR3 sequence (DNA): TGTGCCAGCAGTTTAAAGATAGTAGCCGGGGAGCTGTTTTTT. The chain joins TRBV27 to TRBJ2-2; D gene uncertain. The CDR3 contains 14 residues. Germline CDR1 MNHEY, CDR2 SMNVEV (reference sequence). Trimming shortened V by 2 bases and J by 6 bases, and 10 bases separated the two germline ends.

The chain recombines TRBV5-8 with TRBJ1-2, with 7 bases identical to TRBD1. Germline V CDR1 and CDR2: SGHTS, YDEGEE. This CDR3 has 14 residues. V lost 5 bases and J lost 2; bases outside the gene matches: 6. The CDR3 nucleotides read TGTGCCAGCAGGCTTTACAGGGGAAACTATGGCTACACCTTC. Protein: CASRLYRGNYGYTF.

This sequence joins TRBV6-5 and TRBJ2-7, with 7 bases matching TRBD2. From germline, CDR1 is MNHEY and CDR2 SVGAGI. J gave up 4 bases and V 0 bases, and 6 bases lay outside the gene matches. The CDR3 is made up of 15 amino acids. The CDR3 coding sequence is TGTGCCAGCAGTTACTCGAAGCGGGATGGGTACGAGCAGTACTTC. Translating it yields CASSYSKRDGYEQYF.